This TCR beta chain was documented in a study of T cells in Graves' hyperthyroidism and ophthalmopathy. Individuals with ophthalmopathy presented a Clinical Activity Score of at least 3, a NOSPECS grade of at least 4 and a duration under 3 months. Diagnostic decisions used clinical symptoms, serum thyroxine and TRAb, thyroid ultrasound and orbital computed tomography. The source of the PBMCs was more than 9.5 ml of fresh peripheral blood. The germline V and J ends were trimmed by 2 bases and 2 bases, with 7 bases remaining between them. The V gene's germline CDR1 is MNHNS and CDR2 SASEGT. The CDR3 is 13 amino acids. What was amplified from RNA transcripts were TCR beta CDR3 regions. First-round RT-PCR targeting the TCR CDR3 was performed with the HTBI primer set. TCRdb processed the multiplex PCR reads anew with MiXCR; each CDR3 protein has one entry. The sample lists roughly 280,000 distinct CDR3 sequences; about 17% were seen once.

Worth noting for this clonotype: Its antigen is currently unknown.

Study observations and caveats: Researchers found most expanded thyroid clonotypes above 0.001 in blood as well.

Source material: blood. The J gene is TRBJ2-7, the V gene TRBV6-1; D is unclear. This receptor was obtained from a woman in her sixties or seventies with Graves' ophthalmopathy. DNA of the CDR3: TGTGCCAGCAGTGAACTGACACCCTACGAGCAGTACTTC. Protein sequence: CASSELTPYEQYF.